Sequencing of this TCR beta chain was carried out in a study of cytomegalovirus exposure and HLA in healthy donors. Points from the study as a whole: In a later analysis, TCR beta V- and J-gene trimming showed a link to a missense DCLRE1C variant.

Concerning this clone itself: Its specificity is not known.

13 Jbeta primers and 60 Vbeta primers were used for the PCR. Measured with immunoSEQ multiplex PCR; TCRdb has only the in-frame clones, and not every one. The sample holds 95,000 to 150,000 clones, more than 60% seen once. The CDR3 has 13 amino acids. Germline lookup yields CDR1 ENHRY and CDR2 SYGVKD. V lost 5 bases and J 4 bases, leaving 11 bases between the germline ends. Every donor was a healthy person donating bone marrow. Source material: PBMCs. The receptor's source is a woman aged 40 to 55 in good health and CMV-seropositive. The rearrangement joins TRBV10-3 to TRBJ1-1; D is uncertain. CDR3 DNA: TGTGCCATCAGTCCAGGCTTGGGCACTGAAGCTTTCTTT. This sequence encodes CAISPGLGTEAFF.